This is a list of T cell receptor beta chains from one sample in a study of blood T cell repertoires in COVID-19. Repertoires were generated with immunoSEQ multiplex PCR, while TCRdb's copy carries only in-frame clones and drops some. The sample includes approximately 15,000 clones, roughly 90% of them seen just once. Sequencing was done on a sample of peripheral blood. Receptors originate from a human donor in a cohort sampled during active COVID-19. Each CDR3 is given with its conserved first and last residue. A D gene is named only where the DNA matches it firmly. Size tells how often a clone was seen (once, few, many) or the class of an expanded clone, and some rows leave it out.

CDR3 length,clone size,V gene,D gene,J gene,CDR3 DNA,CDR3 protein
15,.,TRBV19,TRBD2,TRBJ2-3,TGTGCCAGTAGTGTTAGCGGGGGGGCGAGAGATACGCAGTATTTT,CASSVSGGARDTQYF
15,once,TRBV9,TRBD1,TRBJ1-4,TGTGCCAGCAGCCCCCGACAGGGGACTAATGAAAAACTGTTTTTT,CASSPRQGTNEKLFF
15,.,TRBV19,.,TRBJ1-3,TGTGCCAGTAGTGTCGACACATACTCTGGAAACACCATATATTTT,CASSVDTYSGNTIYF
12,.,TRBV10-3,.,TRBJ1-2,TGTGCCATCAGTGAACGAGGTGAGGGCTACACCTTC,CAISERGEGYTF
16,.,TRBV14,TRBD1,TRBJ1-6,TGTGCCAGCAGCCCGGGACAGGGGAGGGTAAATTCACCCCTCCACTTT,CASSPGQGRVNSPLHF
15,.,TRBV18,TRBD1,TRBJ1-6,TGTGCCAGCTCACCAGAACAGGGGGCTTATTCACCCCTCCACTTT,CASSPEQGAYSPLHF
15,.,TRBV7-2,TRBD1,TRBJ1-4,TGTGCCAGCAGCTTAGGGGACAGGGGAACCAAAAAACTGTTTTTT,CASSLGDRGTKKLFF
14,.,TRBV6-5,.,TRBJ2-7,TGTGCCAGCAGTTGGGACATAGCTGGGTACGAGCAGTACTTC,CASSWDIAGYEQYF
16,.,TRBV9,.,TRBJ1-6,TGTGCCAGCAGCGTAGATCGCCCCGGTTATAATTCACCCCTCCACTTT,CASSVDRPGYNSPLHF
14,.,TRBV11-2,TRBD1,TRBJ1-1,TGTGCCAGCAGCGGGGGACAGGGTAACACTGAAGCTTTCTTT,CASSGGQGNTEAFF
15,.,TRBV9,.,TRBJ2-7,TGTGCCAGCAGCCCCCAACAGGGTTTTACCTACGAGCAGTACTTC,CASSPQQGFTYEQYF
12,.,TRBV19,.,TRBJ2-1,TGTGCCAGTAGAGGCGGACTTGCCGAGCAGTTCTTC,CASRGGLAEQFF
13,.,TRBV29-1,.,TRBJ1-5,TGCAGCGTTTTACAGGTTTCGGACGGGCCCCAGCATTTT,CSVLQVSDGPQHF
12,.,TRBV19,.,TRBJ1-4,TGTGCCAGTAGTATCAGGAACGAAAAACTGTTTTTT,CASSIRNEKLFF
11,.,TRBV11-2,.,TRBJ1-1,TGTGCCAGCGAGGGGGTCACTGAAGCTTTCTTT,CASEGVTEAFF
13,.,TRBV12-3/TRBV12-4,TRBD1,TRBJ1-2,TGTGCCAGCAGCTCCTGGACAGGGTTTGGCTACACCTTC,CASSSWTGFGYTF
15,.,TRBV6-1,.,TRBJ1-6,TGTGCCAGCAGTGAAGCAGGACAGAGACATTCACCCCTCCACTTT,CASSEAGQRHSPLHF
14,.,TRBV10-2,.,TRBJ1-5,TGCGCCAGCAGACCGGAGGGGTTCGGGCAGCCCCAGCATTTT,CASRPEGFGQPQHF
16,.,TRBV5-1,TRBD1,TRBJ1-2,TGCGCCAGCAGCTTGGCCGGACAGGGGGCCTACTATGGCTACACCTTC,CASSLAGQGAYYGYTF
14,.,TRBV27,.,TRBJ1-1,TGTGCCAGCAGTCTAGGGGGGGGAAGGACTGAAGCTTTCTTT,CASSLGGGRTEAFF
14,.,TRBV3-1/TRBV3-2,.,TRBJ1-1,TGTGCCAGCAGCCGAGAAGACAGTGGCACTGAAGCTTTCTTT,CASSREDSGTEAFF
16,once,TRBV6-6,.,TRBJ2-1,TGTGCCAGCAGTTACTCGACCGGAGACTCCTACAATGAGCAGTTCTTC,CASSYSTGDSYNEQFF
14,.,TRBV7-7,.,TRBJ1-1,TGTGCTAGCGAGCCGGGGAACATGAACACTGAAGCTTTCTTT,CASEPGNMNTEAFF
17,.,TRBV5-5,TRBD1,TRBJ1-1,TGTGCCAGCAGCTTGGGACAGGGAATAGGAATGAACACTGAAGCTTTCTTT,CASSLGQGIGMNTEAFF
17,.,TRBV18,TRBD2,TRBJ2-1,TGTGCCAGCTCACCACAGCCGCGGGGGAACAGGTACAATGAGCAGTTCTTC,CASSPQPRGNRYNEQFF
16,.,TRBV19,TRBD1,TRBJ1-5,TGTGCCAGTAGTATGAATCCAGGGGGCATCAATCAGCCCCAGCATTTT,CASSMNPGGINQPQHF
14,once,TRBV3-1/TRBV3-2,.,TRBJ2-1,TGTGCCAGCAGCCATGGGACAAAAAACAATGAGCAGTTCTTC,CASSHGTKNNEQFF
13,.,TRBV29-1,.,TRBJ1-1,TGCAGCGGACGGGGGGGCGCGAACACTGAAGCTTTCTTT,CSGRGGANTEAFF